Each of the 7 T cell receptor beta chains below was sequenced from the same sample in a study of T cell repertoires in cytomegalovirus infection. TCRdb re-analysed the reads in MiXCR, keeping a single row per CDR3 protein. Here the sample spans about 220,000 distinct CDR3 sequences, roughly two fifths being singletons. Their specific antigens are unknown. The source material was CD8+ T cells from cultured PBMCs, sampled from culture after CMV antigen stimulation. These receptors all stem from a human donor in good health (CMV status not recorded). Some clones in this sample may be carry-over from other donors' samples.

This chain uses TRBV27 with TRBJ2-1, with TRBD1 matching 8 bases. The J segment lost 6 bases and the V segment lost 10 bases, leaving 11 bases of the junction unmatched. The CDR3 is 14 amino acids. Germline V gene data show CDR1 as MNHEY and CDR2 as SMNVEV (reference sequence). CDR3 DNA sequence: TGTGCCACCCTCGGACAGGGATTGGGCAATGAGCAGTTCTTC. It translates to CATLGQGLGNEQFF.

This clonotype was counted a few times. The gene calls are TRBV6-1 and TRBJ2-6; D call uncertain. Between the trimmed V and J ends, which lost 5 bases and 0 bases, there was a span of 8 bases. CDR3 size: 15 residues. The germline V gene encodes CDR1 MNHNS and CDR2 SASEGT. CDR3 nucleotides: TGTGCCAGCAGTCGTAAGCTCTCTGGGGCCAACGTCCTGACTTTC. It translates to CASSRKLSGANVLTF.

This clonotype appeared a single time. The chain couples TRBV7-3 to TRBJ2-1; perhaps TRBD2 as D (7 bases). The V and J ends lost 5 bases and 12 bases respectively, with 26 bases between them. This CDR3 spans 16 amino acids. Germline assignment: CDR1 SGHTA and CDR2 FQGTGA. CDR3 sequence reads: CASSPWGGGHEGVQFF. CDR3 DNA sequence: TGTGCCAGCAGCCCATGGGGCGGGGGCCATGAGGGTGTGCAGTTCTTC.

This chain joins TRBV28 and TRBJ2-7, with 7 positions matching TRBD1. V lost 7 bases to trimming and J lost 3 bases; unmatched junction nucleotides: 9. This CDR3 is 14 amino acids long. In germline, CDR1 is MDHEN, CDR2 SYDVKM. The chain's CDR3 is CASINRGESYEQYF. CDR3 sequence (DNA): TGTGCCAGCATCAACAGGGGAGAAAGCTACGAGCAGTACTTC.

About this clonotype itself: The germline gene is not matched at one end of the junction; a read error may be the cause. The chain's CDR3 is CASSSRLGPTTDTKYF. CDR3 sequence (DNA): TGTGCAAGCAGCTCTAGACTAGGGCCGACCACAGATACGAAGTATTTT. The rearrangement links TRBV11-2 to TRBJ2-3; D is perhaps TRBD2 (6 bases). CDR1 SGHAT and CDR2 FQNNGV come from the germline V gene. CDR3 length: 16 amino acids.

The DNA of the CDR3 is TGTGCCAGCAGTTTACAGGGAGCCGCCTACAATGAGCAGTTCTTC. The encoded protein is CASSLQGAAYNEQFF. This chain joins TRBV28 and TRBJ2-1; D is possibly TRBD1 or TRBD2 (5 bases each). Trimming cost V 2 bases and J 2 bases, with 10 bases left between them. The CDR3 runs to 15 residues. Per germline, CDR1 MDHEN and CDR2 SYDVKM.

The rearrangement links TRBV12-3 or TRBV12-4 to TRBJ1-2; TRBD1 matches at 7 bases. J gave up 8 bases and V 5 bases, and 5 bases lay outside the gene matches. The CDR3 runs to 12 residues. Written as DNA, the CDR3 is TGTGCCAGCAGTCAGCAGGGGGAAGGCTACACCTTC. This sequence encodes CASSQQGEGYTF.